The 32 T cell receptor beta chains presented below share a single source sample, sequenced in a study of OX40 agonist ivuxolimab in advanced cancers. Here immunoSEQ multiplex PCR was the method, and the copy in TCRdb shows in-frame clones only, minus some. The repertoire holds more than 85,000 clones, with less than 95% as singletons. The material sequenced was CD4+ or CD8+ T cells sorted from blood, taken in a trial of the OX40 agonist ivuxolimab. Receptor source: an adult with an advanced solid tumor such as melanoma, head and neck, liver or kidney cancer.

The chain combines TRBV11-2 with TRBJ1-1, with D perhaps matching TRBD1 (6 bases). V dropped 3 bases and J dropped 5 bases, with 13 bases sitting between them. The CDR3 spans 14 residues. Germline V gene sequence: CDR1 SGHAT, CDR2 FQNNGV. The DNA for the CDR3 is TGTGCCAGCAGCTTGGGGGGCCAAGGGACTGAAGCTTTCTTT. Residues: CASSLGGQGTEAFF.

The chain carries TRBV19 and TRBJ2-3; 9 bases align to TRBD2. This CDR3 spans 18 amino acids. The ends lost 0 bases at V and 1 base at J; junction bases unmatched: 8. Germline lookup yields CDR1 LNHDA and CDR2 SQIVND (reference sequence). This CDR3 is CASSIDEGGRGRTDTQYF. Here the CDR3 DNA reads TGTGCCAGTAGTATAGATGAGGGCGGGAGGGGCCGCACAGATACGCAGTATTTT. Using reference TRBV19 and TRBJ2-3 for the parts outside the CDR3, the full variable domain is DGGITQSPKYLFRKEGQNVTLSCEQNLNHDAMYWYRQDPGQGLRLIYYSQIVNDFQKGDIAEGYSVSREKKESFPLTVTSAQKNPTAFYLCASSIDEGGRGRTDTQYFGPGTRLTVL.

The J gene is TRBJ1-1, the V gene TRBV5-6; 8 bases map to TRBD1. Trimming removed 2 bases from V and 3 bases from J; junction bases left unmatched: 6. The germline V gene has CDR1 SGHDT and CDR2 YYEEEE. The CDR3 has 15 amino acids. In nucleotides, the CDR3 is TGTGCCAGCAGCTTCGGGTTGGACAGGGACACTGAAGCTTTCTTT. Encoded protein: CASSFGLDRDTEAFF.

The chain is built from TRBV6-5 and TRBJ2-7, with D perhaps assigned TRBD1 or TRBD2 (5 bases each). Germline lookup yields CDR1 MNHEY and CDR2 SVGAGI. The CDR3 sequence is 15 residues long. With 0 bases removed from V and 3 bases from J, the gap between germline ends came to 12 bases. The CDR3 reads CASSYSGTVDYEQYF. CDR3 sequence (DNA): TGTGCCAGCAGTTACTCAGGGACGGTAGACTACGAGCAGTACTTC.

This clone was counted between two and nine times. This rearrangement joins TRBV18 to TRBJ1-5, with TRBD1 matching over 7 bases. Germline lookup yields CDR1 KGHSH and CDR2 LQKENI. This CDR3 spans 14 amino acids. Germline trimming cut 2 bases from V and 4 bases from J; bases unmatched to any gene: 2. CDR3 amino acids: CASSPTGQNQPQHF. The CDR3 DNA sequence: TGTGCCAGCTCACCAACGGGACAGAATCAGCCCCAGCATTTT.

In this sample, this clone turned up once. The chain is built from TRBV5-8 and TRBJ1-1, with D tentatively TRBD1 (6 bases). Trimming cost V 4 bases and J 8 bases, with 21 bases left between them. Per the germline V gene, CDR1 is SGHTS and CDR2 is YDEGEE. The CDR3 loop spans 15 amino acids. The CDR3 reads CASSRAGRGSAEAFF. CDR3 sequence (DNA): TGTGCCAGCAGCCGTGCAGGTAGGGGGTCGGCGGAAGCTTTCTTT. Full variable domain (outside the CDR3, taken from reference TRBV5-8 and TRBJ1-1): EAGVTQSPTHLIKTRGQQATLRCSPISGHTSVYWYQQALGLGLQFLLWYDEGEERNRGNFPPRFSGRQFPNYSSELNVNALELEDSALYLCASSRAGRGSAEAFFGQGTRLTVV.

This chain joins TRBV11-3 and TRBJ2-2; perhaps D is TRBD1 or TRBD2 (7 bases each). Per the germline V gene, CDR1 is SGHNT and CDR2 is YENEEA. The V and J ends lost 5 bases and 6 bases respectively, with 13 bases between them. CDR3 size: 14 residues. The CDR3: CASSNRGGAGELFF. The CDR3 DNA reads TGTGCCAGCAGCAACAGGGGAGGGGCCGGGGAGCTGTTTTTT.

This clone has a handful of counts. The CDR3 region has the DNA TGTGCCAGCAGTTCCTCCCCCTACTTGACCTCCTCCTACGAGCAGTACTTC. This encodes CASSSSPYLTSSYEQYF. The chain carries TRBV27 and TRBJ2-7; no reliable D call. Germline V gene lookup returns CDR1 MNHEY and CDR2 SMNVEV (reference sequence). V lost 4 bases and J lost 0, with 19 bases in between. The CDR3 length is 17 residues.

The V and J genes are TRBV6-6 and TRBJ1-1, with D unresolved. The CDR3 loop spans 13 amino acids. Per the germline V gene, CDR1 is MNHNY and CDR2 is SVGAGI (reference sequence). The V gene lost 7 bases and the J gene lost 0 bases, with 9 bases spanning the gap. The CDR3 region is CASNSQLNTEAFF. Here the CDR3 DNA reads TGTGCCAGCAATAGCCAGCTGAACACTGAAGCTTTCTTT.

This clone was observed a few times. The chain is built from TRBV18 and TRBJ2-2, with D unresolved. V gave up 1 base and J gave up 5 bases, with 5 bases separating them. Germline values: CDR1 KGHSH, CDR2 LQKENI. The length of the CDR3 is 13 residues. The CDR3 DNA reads TGTGCCAGCTCACCACAAAGGACCGGGGAGCTGTTTTTT. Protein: CASSPQRTGELFF.

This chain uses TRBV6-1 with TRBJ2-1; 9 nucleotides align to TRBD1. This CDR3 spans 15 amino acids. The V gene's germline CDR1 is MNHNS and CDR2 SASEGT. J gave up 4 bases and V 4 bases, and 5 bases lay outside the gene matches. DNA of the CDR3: TGTGCCAGCAGTGCCCCAGGACAGGGGTACAATGAGCAGTTCTTC. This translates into CASSAPGQGYNEQFF.

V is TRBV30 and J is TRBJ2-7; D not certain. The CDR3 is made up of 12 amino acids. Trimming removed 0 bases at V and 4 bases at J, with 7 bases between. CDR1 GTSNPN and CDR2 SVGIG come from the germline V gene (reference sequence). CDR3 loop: CAWSVSRYEQYF. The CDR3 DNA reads TGTGCCTGGAGTGTAAGTCGGTACGAGCAGTACTTC.

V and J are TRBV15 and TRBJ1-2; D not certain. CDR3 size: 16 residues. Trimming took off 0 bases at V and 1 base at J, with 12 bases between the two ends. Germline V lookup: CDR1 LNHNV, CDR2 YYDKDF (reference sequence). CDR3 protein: CATSRDLIARNYGYTF. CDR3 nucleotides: TGTGCCACCAGCAGAGATCTTATTGCACGTAACTATGGCTACACCTTC.

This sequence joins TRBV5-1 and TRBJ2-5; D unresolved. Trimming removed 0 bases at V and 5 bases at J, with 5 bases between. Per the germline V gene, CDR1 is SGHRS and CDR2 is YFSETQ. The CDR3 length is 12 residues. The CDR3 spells CASSLGTETQYF. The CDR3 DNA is TGCGCCAGCAGCTTGGGGACGGAGACCCAGTACTTC.

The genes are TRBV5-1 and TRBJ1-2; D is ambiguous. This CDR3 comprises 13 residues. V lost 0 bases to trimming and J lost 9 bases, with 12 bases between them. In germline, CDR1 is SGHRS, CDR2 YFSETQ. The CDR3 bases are TGCGCCAGCAGCTTGGACGGGGATGGGCGCTACACCTTC. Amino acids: CASSLDGDGRYTF.

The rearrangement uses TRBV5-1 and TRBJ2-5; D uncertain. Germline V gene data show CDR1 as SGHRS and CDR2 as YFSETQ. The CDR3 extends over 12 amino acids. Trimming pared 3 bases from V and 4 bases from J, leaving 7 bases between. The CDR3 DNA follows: TGCGCCAGCAGCTGGGGATTAGAGACCCAGTACTTC. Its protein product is CASSWGLETQYF.

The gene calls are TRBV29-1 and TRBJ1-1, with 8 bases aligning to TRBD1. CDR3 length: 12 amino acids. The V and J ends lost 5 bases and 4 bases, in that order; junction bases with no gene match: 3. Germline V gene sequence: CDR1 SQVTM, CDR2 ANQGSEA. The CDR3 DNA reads TGCAGCGTTCTTACAGGGGGCACTGAAGCTTTCTTT. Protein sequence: CSVLTGGTEAFF.

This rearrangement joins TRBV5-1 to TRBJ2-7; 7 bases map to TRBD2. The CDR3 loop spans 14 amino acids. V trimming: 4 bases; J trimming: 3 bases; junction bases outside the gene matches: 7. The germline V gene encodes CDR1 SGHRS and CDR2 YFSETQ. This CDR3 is CASSPSTSSYEQYF. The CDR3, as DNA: TGCGCCAGCAGCCCATCGACTAGCAGCTACGAGCAGTACTTC.

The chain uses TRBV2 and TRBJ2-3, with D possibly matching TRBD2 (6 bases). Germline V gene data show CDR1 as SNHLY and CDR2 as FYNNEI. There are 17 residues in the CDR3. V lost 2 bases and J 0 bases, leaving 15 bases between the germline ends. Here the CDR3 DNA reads TGTGCCAGCAGTGAAATGGCGGGGTTTGATAGCACAGATACGCAGTATTTT. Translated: CASSEMAGFDSTDTQYF.

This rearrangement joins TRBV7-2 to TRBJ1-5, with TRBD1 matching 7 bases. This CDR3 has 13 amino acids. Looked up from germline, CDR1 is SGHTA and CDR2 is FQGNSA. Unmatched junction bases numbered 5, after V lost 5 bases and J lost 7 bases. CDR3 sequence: CASSPRQGQPQHF. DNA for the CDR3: TGTGCCAGCAGCCCTAGACAGGGCCAGCCCCAGCATTTT. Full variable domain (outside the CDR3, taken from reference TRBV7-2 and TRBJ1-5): GAGVSQSPSNKVTEKGKDVELRCDPISGHTALYWYRQSLGQGLEFLIYFQGNSAPDKSGLPSDRFSAERTGGSVSTLTIQRTQQEDSAVYLCASSPRQGQPQHFGDGTRLSIL.

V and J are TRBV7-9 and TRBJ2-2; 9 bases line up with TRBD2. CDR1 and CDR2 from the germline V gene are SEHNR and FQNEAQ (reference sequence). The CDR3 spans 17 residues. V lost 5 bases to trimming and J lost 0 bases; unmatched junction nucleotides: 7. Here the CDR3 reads CASSLGGRGPNTGELFF. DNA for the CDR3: TGTGCCAGCAGCCTTGGCGGGAGGGGCCCGAACACCGGGGAGCTGTTTTTT.

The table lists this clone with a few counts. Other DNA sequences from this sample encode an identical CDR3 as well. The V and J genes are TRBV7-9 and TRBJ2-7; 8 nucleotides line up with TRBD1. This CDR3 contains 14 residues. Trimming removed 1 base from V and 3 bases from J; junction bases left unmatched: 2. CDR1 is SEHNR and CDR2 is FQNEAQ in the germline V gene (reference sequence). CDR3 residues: CASSLGTGYYEQYF. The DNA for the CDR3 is TGTGCCAGCAGCTTAGGGACAGGGTACTACGAGCAGTACTTC.

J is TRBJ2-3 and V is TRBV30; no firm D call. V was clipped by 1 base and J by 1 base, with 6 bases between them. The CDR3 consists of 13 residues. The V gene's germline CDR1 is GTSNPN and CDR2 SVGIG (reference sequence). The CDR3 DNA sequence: TGTGCCTGGAGTGCGGTCCGCACAGATACGCAGTATTTT. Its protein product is CAWSAVRTDTQYF.

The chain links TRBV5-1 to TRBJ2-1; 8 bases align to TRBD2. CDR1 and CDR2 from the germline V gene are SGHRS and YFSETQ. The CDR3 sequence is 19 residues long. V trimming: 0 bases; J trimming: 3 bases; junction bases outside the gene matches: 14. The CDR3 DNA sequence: TGCGCCAGCAGCTTGGCCGGCGGGAGGAGGTCAAGTAACTACAATGAGCAGTTCTTC. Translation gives CASSLAGGRRSSNYNEQFF.

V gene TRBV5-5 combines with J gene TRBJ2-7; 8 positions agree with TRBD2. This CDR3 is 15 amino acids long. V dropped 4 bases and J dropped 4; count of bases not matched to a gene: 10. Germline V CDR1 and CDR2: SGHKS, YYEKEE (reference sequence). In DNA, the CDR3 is TGTGCCAGCAGCGACACTCCGGGACTAGGGTACGAGCAGTACTTC. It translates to CASSDTPGLGYEQYF.

The CDR3 DNA follows: TGTGCCAGCAGCCCCGACGGTGCGGGAGGCTACGAGCAGTACTTC. Residues: CASSPDGAGGYEQYF. The chain is built from TRBV7-2 and TRBJ2-7; 8 nucleotides align to TRBD2. V was pared by 5 bases and J by 3 bases, with 9 bases of the junction left unmatched. Per germline, CDR1 SGHTA and CDR2 FQGNSA. The CDR3 is 15 amino acids.

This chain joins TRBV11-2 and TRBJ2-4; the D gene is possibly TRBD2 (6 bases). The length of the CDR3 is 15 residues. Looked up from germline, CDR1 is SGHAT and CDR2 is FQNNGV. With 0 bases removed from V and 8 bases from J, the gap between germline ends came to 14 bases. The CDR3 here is CASSLDQGGRDIQYF. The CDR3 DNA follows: TGTGCCAGCAGCTTAGATCAAGGAGGGCGGGACATTCAGTACTTC.

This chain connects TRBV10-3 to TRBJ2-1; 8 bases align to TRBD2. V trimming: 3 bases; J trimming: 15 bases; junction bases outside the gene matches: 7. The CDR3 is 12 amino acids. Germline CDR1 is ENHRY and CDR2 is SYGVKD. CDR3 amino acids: CAISDQAGEGFF. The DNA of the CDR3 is TGTGCCATCAGTGACCAAGCGGGAGAGGGGTTCTTC.

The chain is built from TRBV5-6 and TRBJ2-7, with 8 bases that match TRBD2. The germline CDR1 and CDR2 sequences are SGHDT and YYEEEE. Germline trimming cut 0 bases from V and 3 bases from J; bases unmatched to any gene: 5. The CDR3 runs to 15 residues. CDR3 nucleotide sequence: TGTGCCAGCAGCTTGGCCTCGGGACTAGTCTACGAGCAGTACTTC. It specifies CASSLASGLVYEQYF.

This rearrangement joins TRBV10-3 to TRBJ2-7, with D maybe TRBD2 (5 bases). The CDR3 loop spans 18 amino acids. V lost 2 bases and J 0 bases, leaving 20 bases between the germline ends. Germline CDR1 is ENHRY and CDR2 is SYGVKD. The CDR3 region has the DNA TGTGCCATCAGTGAGGGGGTCTCATCGCGGGCACACTCCTACGAGCAGTACTTC. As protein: CAISEGVSSRAHSYEQYF.

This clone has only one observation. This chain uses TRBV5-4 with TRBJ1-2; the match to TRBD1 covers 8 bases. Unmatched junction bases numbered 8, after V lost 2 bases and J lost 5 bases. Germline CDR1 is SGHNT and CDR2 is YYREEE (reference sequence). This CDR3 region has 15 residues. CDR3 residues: CASSLAGQGAYGYTF. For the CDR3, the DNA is TGTGCCAGCAGCTTAGCGGGGCAGGGGGCATATGGCTACACCTTC.

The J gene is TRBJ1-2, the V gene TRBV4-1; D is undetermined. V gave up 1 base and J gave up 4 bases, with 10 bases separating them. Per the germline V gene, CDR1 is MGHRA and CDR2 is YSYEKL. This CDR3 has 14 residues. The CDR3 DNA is TGCGCCAGCAGCCAAGGGGGAAGGATCTATGGCTACACCTTC. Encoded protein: CASSQGGRIYGYTF.